The clone carrying this TCR beta chain was seen ten or more times. What it binds is not known. This sample is drawn from a study of T cell repertoires in cytomegalovirus infection. The overall study: Indications of both CMV infection and matching HLA type were provided by public TCR beta signatures.

Whole-study results and caveats: It was HLA-C-restricted CMV-specific TCR beta clonotypes that dominated the response ex vivo. Based on cumulative public TCR beta family frequency, carriers of CMV plus the relevant HLA were identified.

TCRdb reanalysed the reads using MiXCR and keeps one entry per CDR3 protein. Among approximately 190,000 distinct CDR3 sequences listed, about a tenth were seen once. The germline V gene has CDR1 SGHTA and CDR2 FQGNSA. The CDR3 sequence is 11 residues long. V lost 5 bases and J 4 bases, leaving 5 bases between the germline ends. This receptor was taken from a human donor in good health (CMV status not recorded). Some clones in this sample may be carry-over from other donors' samples. The chain employs TRBV7-2 and TRBJ2-5; D is unresolved. Material: PBMCs. The CDR3 sequence is CASSKRETQYF. The CDR3 nucleotides read TGTGCCAGCAGCAAGAGAGAGACCCAGTACTTC.